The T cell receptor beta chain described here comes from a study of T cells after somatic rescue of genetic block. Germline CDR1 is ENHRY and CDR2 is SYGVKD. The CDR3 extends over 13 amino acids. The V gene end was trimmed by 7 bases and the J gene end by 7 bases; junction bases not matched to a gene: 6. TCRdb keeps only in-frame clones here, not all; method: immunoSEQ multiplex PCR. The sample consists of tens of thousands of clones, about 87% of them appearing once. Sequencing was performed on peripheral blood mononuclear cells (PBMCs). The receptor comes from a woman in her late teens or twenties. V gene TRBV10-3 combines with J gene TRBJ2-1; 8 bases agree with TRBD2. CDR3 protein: CAIMGTRQNEQFF. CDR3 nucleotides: TGTGCCATCATGGGGACTAGACAAAATGAGCAGTTCTTC.